A selection of T cell receptor beta chains follows, all from one sample in a study of graft-versus-host responses after intestinal transplantation. TCRdb's table, derived via immunoSEQ multiplex PCR, lists solely in-frame clones and lacks some. The table includes 99,000 or so clones, 86% detected once. This material consisted of PBMCs, taken 255 days after intestinal transplant. These receptors were obtained from a human patient who received an intestinal transplant, so some T cells may come from the graft donor. The CDR3 runs from the conserved cysteine through the conserved F or W. The D gene is left open where the match is weak. The size entry is marked missing in some rows and otherwise reads once, few, many or a size class.

CDR3 DNA	CDR3 protein	J gene	D gene	V gene	clone size
TGTGCCAGCAGCGTTGGGGGACCTAGCACAGATACGCAGTATTTT	CASSVGGPSTDTQYF	TRBJ2-3	.	TRBV9	.
TGTGCCAGCAGACTCCGGGGTAATGGTGAAAAACTGTTTTTT	CASRLRGNGEKLFF	TRBJ1-4	.	TRBV5-6	once
TGTGCCAGCAGGCGGACAGACGACTCCTACGAGCAGTACTTC	CASRRTDDSYEQYF	TRBJ2-7	.	TRBV6-1	.
TGTGCCAGCAGCAGACTAGCGACGGTCAATGAGCAGTTCTTC	CASSRLATVNEQFF	TRBJ2-1	TRBD2	TRBV6-4	.
TGTGCCAGCAGTGTCTCGAGCGGGGGGCGGACAGATACGCAGTATTTT	CASSVSSGGRTDTQYF	TRBJ2-3	TRBD2	TRBV6-1	.
TGTGCCAGTAGTATTCGTGAAGGGTCGAACACTGAAGCTTTCTTT	CASSIREGSNTEAFF	TRBJ1-1	.	TRBV19	.
TGTGCCAGCAGCACGACTAACTACAATGAGCAGTTCTTC	CASSTTNYNEQFF	TRBJ2-1	.	TRBV7-3	.
TGCGCCAGCAGCCCCCAGACCGGGGACCAAGAGACCCAGTACTTC	CASSPQTGDQETQYF	TRBJ2-5	.	TRBV4-1	.
TGTGCCAGCAGCTTGGAGGGACAGATAAATCAGCCCCAGCATTTT	CASSLEGQINQPQHF	TRBJ1-5	TRBD1	TRBV5-8	few
TGTGCCAGTATTAAGCGAGGGCCAGGCCTCATGAACACTGAAGCTTTCTTT	CASIKRGPGLMNTEAFF	TRBJ1-1	.	TRBV19	.
TGCGCCAGCAGCCAAGATTTGGGGTTTACCTACGAGCAGTACTTC	CASSQDLGFTYEQYF	TRBJ2-7	.	TRBV4-1	.
TGTGCCAGCAGGGCCACAGGGCGCACTCAGCCCCAGCATTTT	CASRATGRTQPQHF	TRBJ1-5	.	TRBV6-4	once
TGTGCCAGCAGTTTATGGGTCGGGGCAGACTCTGGAAACACCATATATTTT	CASSLWVGADSGNTIYF	TRBJ1-3	.	TRBV28	.
TGTGCCACCAGCAGAGATCCGACAGGGAACCTCTATGGCTACACCTTC	CATSRDPTGNLYGYTF	TRBJ1-2	TRBD1	TRBV15	.
TGTGCCAGCAGCTTCAGCTTCTTCACTAGCGGCGTTAGCCAAGAGACCCAGTACTTC	CASSFSFFTSGVSQETQYF	TRBJ2-5	TRBD2	TRBV7-9	.
TGTGCCAGTAGTAGGACAGGGGGTGTTTATGGCTACACCTTC	CASSRTGGVYGYTF	TRBJ1-2	TRBD1	TRBV19	medium-sized
TGTGCCAGCCAGGGGGCGGCCACCTACGAGCAGTACTTC	CASQGAATYEQYF	TRBJ2-7	TRBD1	TRBV27	.
TGTGCCAGTAGTATTTCTGTGAGCACTGAAGCTTTCTTT	CASSISVSTEAFF	TRBJ1-1	.	TRBV19	.
TGTGCCAGCAGTCTCGGTCCAAAACTTGATTCACCCCTCCACTTT	CASSLGPKLDSPLHF	TRBJ1-6	.	TRBV28	.
TGTGCCAGCAGCTTAATGGCCGGGACTGTTTACTACGAGCAGTACTTC	CASSLMAGTVYYEQYF	TRBJ2-7	.	TRBV11-1	.
TGTGCCAGCAGTGAATGGCGACAGGGGCCCGGGGAGCTGTTTTTT	CASSEWRQGPGELFF	TRBJ2-2	TRBD1	TRBV6-1	.